This T cell receptor (beta chain) derives from a study of OX40 agonist ivuxolimab in advanced cancers. For the study at large: Past anti-PD-1, anti-PD-L1 or anti-CTLA-4 therapy was accepted, and 40% had received some.

Study results and limitations: Partial responders receiving 0.1-3.0 mg/kg showed among the lowest clonal expansion.

Libraries were prepared by immunoSEQ multiplex PCR; TCRdb keeps only in-frame clonotypes and omits some of them. The data show 75,000 or so clones, about 83% seen once. This clone was counted once. What it binds is not known. The receptor was isolated from an adult with an advanced solid tumor such as melanoma, head and neck, liver or kidney cancer. The source material was CD4+ or CD8+ T cells sorted from blood, sampled in a trial of the OX40 agonist ivuxolimab.

In DNA, the CDR3 is TGTGCCAGCAGCGTTGCTCCCGGGGAAACACAGTATTTT. Protein sequence: CASSVAPGETQYF. V gene TRBV7-2 combines with J gene TRBJ2-3; D possibly corresponds to TRBD2 (5 bases). CDR3 length: 13 residues. The ends were cut back, 5 bases at V and 12 bases at J, with 18 bases in the middle. Per germline, CDR1 SGHTA and CDR2 FQGNSA.